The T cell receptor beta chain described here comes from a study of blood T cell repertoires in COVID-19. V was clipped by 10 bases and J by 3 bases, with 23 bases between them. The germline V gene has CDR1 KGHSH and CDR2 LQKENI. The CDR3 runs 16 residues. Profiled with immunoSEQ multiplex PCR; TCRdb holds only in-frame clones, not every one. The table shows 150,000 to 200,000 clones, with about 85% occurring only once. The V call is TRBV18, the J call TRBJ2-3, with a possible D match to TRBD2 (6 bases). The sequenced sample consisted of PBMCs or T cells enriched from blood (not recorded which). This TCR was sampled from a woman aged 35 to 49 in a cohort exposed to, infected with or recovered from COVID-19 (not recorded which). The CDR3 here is CAKTAAAGRRTDTQYF. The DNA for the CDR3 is TGTGCCAAAACCGCCGCCGCGGGGAGGAGGACAGATACGCAGTATTTT. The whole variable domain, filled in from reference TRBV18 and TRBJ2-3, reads NAGVMQNPRHLVRRRGQEARLRCSPMKGHSHVYWYRQLPEEGLKFMVYLQKENIIDESGMPKERFSAEFPKEGPSILRIQQVVRGDSAAYFCAKTAAAGRRTDTQYFGPGTRLTVL.